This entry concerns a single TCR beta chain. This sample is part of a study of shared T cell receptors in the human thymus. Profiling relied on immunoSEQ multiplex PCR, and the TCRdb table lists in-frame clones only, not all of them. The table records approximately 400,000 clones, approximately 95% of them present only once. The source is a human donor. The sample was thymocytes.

As DNA, the CDR3 is TGTGCCGTAGCTAGCGGCGAGAGGGCAGATACGCAGTATTTT. Protein: CAVASGERADTQYF. The chain is built from TRBV10-3 and TRBJ2-3, with 7 bases lining up with TRBD2. CDR3 length: 14 residues. V dropped 11 bases and J dropped 4; count of bases not matched to a gene: 12. Germline assignment: CDR1 ENHRY and CDR2 SYGVKD.